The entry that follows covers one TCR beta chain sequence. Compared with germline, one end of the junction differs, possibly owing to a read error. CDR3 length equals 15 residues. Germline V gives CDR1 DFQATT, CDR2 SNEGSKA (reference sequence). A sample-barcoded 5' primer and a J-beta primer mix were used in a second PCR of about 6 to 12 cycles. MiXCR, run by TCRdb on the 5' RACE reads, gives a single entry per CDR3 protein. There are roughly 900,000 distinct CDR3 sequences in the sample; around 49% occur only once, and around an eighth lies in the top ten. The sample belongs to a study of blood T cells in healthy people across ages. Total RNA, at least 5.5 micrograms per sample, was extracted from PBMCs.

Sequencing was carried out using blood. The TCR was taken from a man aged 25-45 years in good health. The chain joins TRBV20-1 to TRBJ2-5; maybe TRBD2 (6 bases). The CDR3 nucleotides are TGCGGTGCTAGAGATAACGGAGGGGAACAAGAGACCCAGTACTTC. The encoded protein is CGARDNGGEQETQYF.